The 17 T cell receptor beta chains presented below share a single source sample, sequenced in a study of technical replicates of blood from a few donors. Repertoires were generated with immunoSEQ multiplex PCR, while TCRdb's copy carries only in-frame clones and drops some. The sample carries about 93,000 clones, 95% recorded once. The sequenced material came from T cells isolated from PBMCs. The source of these receptors is a human donor in good health.

This clone was seen just once. Written as DNA, the CDR3 is TGTGCCAGCAGTGGTGCAGATTATAATTCACCCCTCCACTTT. Its translation: CASSGADYNSPLHF. J is TRBJ1-6 and V is TRBV6-1; D remains ambiguous. V lost 4 bases and J 4 bases, leaving 8 bases between the germline ends. The length of the CDR3 is 14 residues. Germline CDR1 is MNHNS and CDR2 is SASEGT.

The gene calls are TRBV28 and TRBJ2-2, with D perhaps matching TRBD1 (5 bases). Germline loops: CDR1 MDHEN, CDR2 SYDVKM. Trimming took 9 bases from V and 8 from J, leaving 10 bases between them. The CDR3 covers 11 residues. This CDR3 reads CASGALGELFF. Here the CDR3 DNA reads TGTGCCAGTGGGGCGTTAGGGGAGCTGTTTTTT.

The chain combines TRBV6-6 with TRBJ2-7; 10 bases line up with TRBD2. Germline CDR1 reads MNHNY; CDR2 reads SVGAGI (reference sequence). CDR3 length equals 15 residues. With 2 bases clipped from V and 4 bases from J, the junction kept 5 bases outside the gene matches. CDR3 nucleotides: TGTGCCAGCAGTTACCTGGCTAGCGGGAGTTACGAGCAGTACTTC. As protein: CASSYLASGSYEQYF.

This clone came up a few times. The chain carries TRBV30 and TRBJ1-4; unclear D gene. The germline V gene has CDR1 GTSNPN and CDR2 SVGIG (reference sequence). This CDR3 has 14 amino acids. Trimming removed 4 bases from V and 2 bases from J, with 11 bases in between. Written as DNA, the CDR3 is TGTGCCTGGATATTCGGGGTGACTAATGAAAAACTGTTTTTT. Its translation: CAWIFGVTNEKLFF.

This clone was seen once. One end of the junction varies from germline; a read error may be responsible. The CDR3 DNA sequence: TGTGCCAGCAGTAAAGCCCGGCCGGGACAGGGGGCCTACGAGCAGTACTTC. It translates to CASSKARPGQGAYEQYF. The V call is TRBV6-1, the J call TRBJ2-7; 11 positions agree with TRBD1. Looked up from germline, CDR1 is MNHNS and CDR2 is SASEGT. CDR3 length equals 17 residues.

This rearrangement joins TRBV4-1 to TRBJ2-5, with 15 positions matching TRBD2. The V segment lost 4 bases and the J segment 1 base; nucleotides outside the gene matches: 4. Germline lookup yields CDR1 MGHRA and CDR2 YSYEKL. The CDR3 runs 17 residues. CDR3 DNA: TGCGCCAGCAGCCTCGGACTAGCGGGAGGGATCCAAGAGACCCAGTACTTC. Its protein is CASSLGLAGGIQETQYF.

The V gene is TRBV5-1, the J gene TRBJ2-1; 9 bases fit TRBD2. Germline CDR1 SGHRS, CDR2 YFSETQ. Trimming cost V 0 bases and J 4 bases; bases outside gene matches: 5. CDR3 length: 16 amino acids. The DNA for the CDR3 is TGCGCCAGCAGCTTGGGCGGGCTAGCGGGATACAATGAGCAGTTCTTC. This translates into CASSLGGLAGYNEQFF.

The chain couples TRBV7-9 to TRBJ2-4; TRBD1 aligns across 8 bases. Germline CDR1 and CDR2: SEHNR and FQNEAQ (reference sequence). The trim removed 1 base at V and 3 bases at J, leaving 5 bases unmatched. CDR3 length equals 16 residues. The DNA of the CDR3 is TGTGCCAGCAGCTTAGGACAGGGGAACGACAAAAACATTCAGTACTTC. Its translation is CASSLGQGNDKNIQYF.

The chain carries TRBV19 and TRBJ2-2, with D possibly matching TRBD1 (6 bases). V was cut by 4 bases and J by 4 bases, with 10 bases left in between. Per the germline V gene, CDR1 is LNHDA and CDR2 is SQIVND (reference sequence). The length of the CDR3 is 14 residues. The CDR3 DNA reads as TGTGCCAGTAGTACCCTGACAGGCACCGGGGAGCTGTTTTTT. Its translation: CASSTLTGTGELFF.

The rearrangement joins TRBV4-1 to TRBJ1-2; D may be TRBD1 (6 bases). V shed 1 base and J shed 5 bases, with 11 bases lying between them. CDR1 is MGHRA and CDR2 is YSYEKL in the germline V gene. CDR3 length equals 14 residues. The CDR3 coding sequence is TGCGCCAGCAGCCAAGGTGAACAGGGTTATGGCTACACCTTC. Protein sequence: CASSQGEQGYGYTF.

V is TRBV10-2 and J is TRBJ1-3; no reliable D call. CDR3 length equals 14 residues. Germline CDR1 reads WSHSY; CDR2 reads SAAADI. V lost 2 bases and J lost 0, with 5 bases in between. The CDR3 bases are TGCGCCAGCAGTGAGGCAGGCTCTGGAAACACCATATATTTT. As protein: CASSEAGSGNTIYF.

This clone was picked up one time. V gene TRBV5-1 combines with J gene TRBJ1-5; the D gene is possibly TRBD1 (6 bases). There are 15 residues in the CDR3. Germline loops: CDR1 SGHRS, CDR2 YFSETQ. The V gene lost 2 bases and the J gene lost 6 bases, with 15 bases spanning the gap. The CDR3 sequence is CASSLWGEGGQPQHF. As DNA, the CDR3 is TGCGCCAGCAGCTTATGGGGCGAAGGGGGTCAGCCCCAGCATTTT.

The rearrangement joins TRBV28 to TRBJ1-5, with TRBD1 as a possible D gene (6 bases). The CDR3 is 16 amino acids. The V gene lost 4 bases and the J gene lost 2 bases, with 15 bases spanning the gap. The germline gives CDR1 MDHEN, CDR2 SYDVKM. CDR3 nucleotide sequence: TGTGCCAGCAGTTCATTAATGACAGGCGGCAATCAGCCCCAGCATTTT. Protein product: CASSSLMTGGNQPQHF.

The gene calls are TRBV12-5 and TRBJ2-2, with 9 bases lining up with TRBD2. The CDR3 has 15 amino acids. The V gene end was trimmed by 6 bases and the J gene end by 4 bases; junction bases not matched to a gene: 6. Germline CDR1 reads LGHNT; CDR2 reads FRNRAP. The CDR3 DNA follows: TGTGCTAGTGGCTGGACTAGCGATGGCACCGGGGAGCTGTTTTTT. Translated: CASGWTSDGTGELFF.

The chain links TRBV15 to TRBJ2-3, with 11 bases fitting TRBD1. Per germline, CDR1 LNHNV and CDR2 YYDKDF (reference sequence). The CDR3 totals 18 residues. Trimming at V came to 0 bases and at J to 0 bases, leaving 5 bases not matched to a gene. The CDR3 DNA sequence: TGTGCCACCAGCAGAGATCTGGGACAGGGGGTGAGCACAGATACGCAGTATTTT. It codes for CATSRDLGQGVSTDTQYF.

V usage is TRBV10-3 and J usage is TRBJ2-3; D is unclear. The CDR3 consists of 14 residues. V was pared by 2 bases and J by 3 bases, with 9 bases between. The germline CDR1 and CDR2 sequences are ENHRY and SYGVKD. CDR3 coding DNA: TGTGCCATCAGTGAGAGTCGCAGGACAGATACGCAGTATTTT. The encoded protein is CAISESRRTDTQYF.

The J gene is TRBJ1-3, the V gene TRBV6-1; D call uncertain. Trimming removed 1 base at V and 5 bases at J, with 12 bases between. Germline CDR1 and CDR2: MNHNS and SASEGT. The CDR3 covers 15 residues. The CDR3, as DNA: TGTGCCAGCAGTGAAGAGCCGTATTTCAGAAACACCATATATTTT. Residues: CASSEEPYFRNTIYF.